Each of the 4 T cell receptor beta chains below was sequenced from the same sample in a study of blood T cell repertoires in COVID-19. Only in-frame clones appear in the TCRdb table, and some are missing; sequencing was by immunoSEQ multiplex PCR. Found here are approximately 440,000 clones, less than 95% of them singletons; the top ten hold more than 0.55%. The specimen was PBMCs or T cells enriched from blood (not recorded which). These receptors were taken from a man aged 18 to 30 who had recovered from COVID-19.

V gene TRBV25-1 combines with J gene TRBJ1-1; TRBD1 might be the D (6 bases). The length of the CDR3 is 15 residues. Trimming left V 1 base short and J 1 base short, with 10 bases between. Germline loops: CDR1 MGHDK, CDR2 SYGVNS. CDR3 coding DNA: TGTGCCAGCAGTGAATTCGGGGGGCGGAACACTGAAGCTTTCTTT. Amino acids: CASSEFGGRNTEAFF.

The chain couples TRBV11-3 to TRBJ1-1; 9 bases are a match to TRBD1. The ends lost 5 bases at V and 1 base at J; junction bases unmatched: 8. The germline CDR1 and CDR2 sequences are SGHNT and YENEEA. This CDR3 has 16 amino acids. The CDR3 coding sequence is TGTGCCAGCAGCCCGGGACAGGGAGATACGAACACTGAAGCTTTCTTT. Translating it yields CASSPGQGDTNTEAFF.

The chain links TRBV5-1 to TRBJ2-7; maybe TRBD1 (5 bases). CDR1 and CDR2 from the germline V gene are SGHRS and YFSETQ. V lost 6 bases and J lost 1, with 14 bases in between. The CDR3 contains 14 residues. CDR3 coding DNA: TGCGCCAGCACCATGGGTGCAGGGTCCTACGAGCAGTACTTC. It encodes CASTMGAGSYEQYF.

This clone was seen a single time. J is TRBJ2-5 and V is TRBV2; TRBD2 matches 9 bases. The CDR3 extends over 15 amino acids. Germline CDR1 reads SNHLY; CDR2 reads FYNNEI. Trimming took 8 bases from V and 1 from J; bases not matched to a gene: 8. The CDR3, as DNA: TGTGCCAGCTCCCCTAGCGGGGCGAGCCAAGAGACCCAGTACTTC. It encodes CASSPSGASQETQYF.